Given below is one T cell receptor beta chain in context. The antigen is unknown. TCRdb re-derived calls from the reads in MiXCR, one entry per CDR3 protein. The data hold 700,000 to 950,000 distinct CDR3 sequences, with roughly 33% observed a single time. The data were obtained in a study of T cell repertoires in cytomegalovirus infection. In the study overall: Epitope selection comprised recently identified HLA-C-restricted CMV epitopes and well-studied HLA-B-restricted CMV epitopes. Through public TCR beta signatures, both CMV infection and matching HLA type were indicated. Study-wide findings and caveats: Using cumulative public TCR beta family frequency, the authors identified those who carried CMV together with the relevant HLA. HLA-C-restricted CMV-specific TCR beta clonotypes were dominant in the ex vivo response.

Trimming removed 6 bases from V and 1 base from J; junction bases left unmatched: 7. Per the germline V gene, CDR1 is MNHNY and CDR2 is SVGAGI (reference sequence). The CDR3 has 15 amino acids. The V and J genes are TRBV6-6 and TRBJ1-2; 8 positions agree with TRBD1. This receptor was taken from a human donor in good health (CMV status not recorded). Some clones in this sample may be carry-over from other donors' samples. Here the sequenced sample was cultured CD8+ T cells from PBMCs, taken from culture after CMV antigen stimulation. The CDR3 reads CASSLRDRHNYGYTF. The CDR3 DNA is TGTGCCAGCAGCCTCCGGGACAGGCATAACTATGGCTACACCTTC.